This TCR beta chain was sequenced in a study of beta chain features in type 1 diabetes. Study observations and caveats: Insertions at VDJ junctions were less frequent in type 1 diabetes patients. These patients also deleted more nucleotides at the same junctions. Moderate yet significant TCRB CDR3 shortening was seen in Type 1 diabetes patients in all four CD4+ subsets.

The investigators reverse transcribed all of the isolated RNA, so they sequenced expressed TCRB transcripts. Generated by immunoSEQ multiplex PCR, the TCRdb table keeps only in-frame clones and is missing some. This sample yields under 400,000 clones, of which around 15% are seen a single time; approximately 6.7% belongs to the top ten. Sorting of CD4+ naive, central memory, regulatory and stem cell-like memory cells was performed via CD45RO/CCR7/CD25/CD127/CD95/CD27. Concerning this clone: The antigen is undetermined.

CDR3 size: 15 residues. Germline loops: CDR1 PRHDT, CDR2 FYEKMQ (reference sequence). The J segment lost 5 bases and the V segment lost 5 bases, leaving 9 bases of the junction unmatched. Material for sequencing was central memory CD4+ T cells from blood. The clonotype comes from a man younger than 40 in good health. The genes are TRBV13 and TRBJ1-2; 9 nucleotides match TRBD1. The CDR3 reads CASSDTGGASYGYTF. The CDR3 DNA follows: TGTGCCAGCAGCGACACAGGGGGCGCAAGTTATGGCTACACCTTC.